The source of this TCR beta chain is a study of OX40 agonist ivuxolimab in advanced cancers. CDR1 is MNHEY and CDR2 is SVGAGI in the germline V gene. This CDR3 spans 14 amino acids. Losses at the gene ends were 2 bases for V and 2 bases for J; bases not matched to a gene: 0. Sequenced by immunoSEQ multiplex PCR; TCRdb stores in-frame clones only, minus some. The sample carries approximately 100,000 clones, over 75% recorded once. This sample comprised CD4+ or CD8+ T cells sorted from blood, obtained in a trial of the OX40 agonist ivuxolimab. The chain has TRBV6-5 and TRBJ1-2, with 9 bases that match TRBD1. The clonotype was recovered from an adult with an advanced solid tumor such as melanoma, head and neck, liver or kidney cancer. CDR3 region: CASSYGTGNYGYTF. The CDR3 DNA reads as TGTGCCAGCAGTTACGGGACAGGGAACTATGGCTACACCTTC.